This T cell receptor beta chain was recorded in a study of vaccination and CD4 T cells after COVID-19. TCRdb redid the calling of the PCR reads with MiXCR, one entry per CDR3 protein. Here the sample spans just under 20,000 distinct CDR3 sequences, 60% being singletons. This CDR3 is built from 18 residues. Trimming took 5 bases from V and 0 from J; bases not matched to a gene: 12. The germline V gene encodes CDR1 SEHNR and CDR2 FQNEAQ (reference sequence). Concerning this clonotype itself: Its antigen remains unidentified.

General study findings and limits: The researchers studied relatively few convalescent patients and omitted early post-infection timepoints.

The chain links TRBV7-9 to TRBJ1-5, with 8 bases matching TRBD1. The sequencing here drew on CD4+ T cells from blood, taken after SARS-CoV-2 vaccination. The TCR was taken from a human donor who had recovered from COVID-19. CDR3 in DNA: TGTGCCAGCAGCCCCGGGACAGGCCTCAGACCTAGCAATCAGCCCCAGCATTTT. It translates to CASSPGTGLRPSNQPQHF.